The clone carrying this T cell receptor (beta chain) was seen many times. The antigen is not known. In TCRdb, the RACE reads were re-called with MiXCR into one record per CDR3 protein. Of tens of thousands of distinct CDR3 sequences detected, approximately 7.6% appear once; the ten largest clones hold 1% to 1.5%. The data were taken from a study of human T cells and chemical hapten exposure. Noted time point: pre-sensitization, week 0. Treatment described: therapeutic diphenylcyclopropenone sensitization with weekly scalp DPC. Study outcomes and limitations: PT1 expanded TCR numbers rose with patch test score.

Germline CDR1 and CDR2: MDHEN and SYDVKM. CDR3 length equals 17 residues. The V gene end was trimmed by 2 bases and the J gene end by 7 bases; junction bases not matched to a gene: 12. This specimen was whole blood, taken in connection with sensitization to the hapten diphenylcyclopropenone (DPC). V gene TRBV28 combines with J gene TRBJ2-3; 10 bases match TRBD1. The sequence came from a woman between 50 and 59 years old with alopecia areata. Some clones in this sample may be carry-over from other donors' samples. The CDR3 sequence is CASSLALDRGRRNTQYF. The CDR3 DNA sequence: TGTGCCAGCAGTTTAGCTCTTGACAGGGGGCGAAGGAATACGCAGTATTTT.